The 17 T cell receptor beta chains below come from one sample, sequenced in a study of CD8+CD57+ T cells in acquired aplastic anemia. For CDR3 and TCR beta VDJ profiling, genomic DNA was the template used. One entry per CDR3 protein, called by TCRdb with MiXCR from the reads. The repertoire has 200,000 or so distinct CDR3 sequences, around three fifths of them found once; the top ten carry under 60%. The sample was sorted CD4+, CD8+, or CD8+CD57+ T cells (not recorded which) from PBMCs. The receptor source for this set is a human donor with severe aplastic anemia or a healthy control (not recorded which).

This sequence joins TRBV7-9 and TRBJ2-7; the D gene is possibly TRBD1 (5 bases). Trimming took off 3 bases at V and 5 bases at J, with 11 bases between the two ends. Germline V gives CDR1 SEHNR, CDR2 FQNEAQ (reference sequence). The CDR3 spans 13 residues. CDR3 sequence (DNA): TGTGCCAGCAGCTTGGCCAGGGTCAACGAGCAGTACTTC. This gives the protein CASSLARVNEQYF.

The chain links TRBV5-4 to TRBJ1-5, with TRBD1 as a possible D gene (6 bases). V was clipped by 4 bases and J by 1 base, with 9 bases between them. CDR3 size: 14 residues. Germline V gene sequence: CDR1 SGHNT, CDR2 YYREEE (reference sequence). The chain's CDR3 is CASSNTGSNQPQHF. The CDR3 DNA reads TGTGCCAGCAGCAATACAGGGAGCAATCAGCCCCAGCATTTT.

As for this clonotype: With a much larger clone just one base away, this may be a read error. The CDR3 region is CASGYSIGQTEAFF. The CDR3 DNA follows: TGTGCCAGCGGTTACTCGATTGGACAGACTGAAGCTTTCTTT. The V gene is TRBV6-2 or TRBV6-3, the J gene TRBJ1-1; maybe TRBD1 (6 bases). CDR1 is MNHEY, CDR2 SVGEGT, per germline. The CDR3 is 14 residues long.

This clonotype came up a few times. The chain employs TRBV15 and TRBJ1-6; 8 bases are shared with TRBD1. The CDR3 has 17 residues. Germline trimming cut 0 bases from V and 9 bases from J; bases unmatched to any gene: 10. Per germline, CDR1 LNHNV and CDR2 YYDKDF (reference sequence). CDR3 in DNA: TGTGCCACCAGCAGAGAGGGACAGGACCGCTTAAGTTCACCCCTCCACTTT. Its protein is CATSREGQDRLSSPLHF.

The chain is built from TRBV7-9 and TRBJ2-1, with 9 positions matching TRBD2. Trimming at V came to 1 base and at J to 9 bases, leaving 7 bases not matched to a gene. CDR3 size: 15 residues. Per germline, CDR1 SEHNR and CDR2 FQNEAQ (reference sequence). This chain's CDR3 is CASSLGRGGLGEQFF. The DNA of the CDR3 is TGTGCCAGCAGCTTAGGGCGGGGGGGCCTGGGTGAGCAGTTCTTC.

The sample holds many counts of this clonotype. The V and J genes are TRBV7-3 and TRBJ2-3; D could derive from TRBD1 or TRBD2 (5 bases each). The V gene's germline CDR1 is SGHTA and CDR2 FQGTGA. This CDR3 is 15 amino acids long. Trimming took off 0 bases at V and 2 bases at J, with 9 bases between the two ends. The CDR3 region is CASSLTGAATDTQYF. The DNA for the CDR3 is TGTGCCAGCAGCTTAACCGGGGCAGCCACAGATACGCAGTATTTT.

The chain recombines TRBV14 with TRBJ2-3; D remains ambiguous. Germline-derived CDR1 and CDR2 are SGHDN and FVKESK. The V gene lost 0 bases and the J gene lost 3 bases, with 4 bases spanning the gap. The CDR3 is 13 amino acids. CDR3 DNA: TGTGCCAGCAGCCAAGATCTGACAGATACGCAGTATTTT. Translation gives CASSQDLTDTQYF. Full variable domain (missing parts from reference TRBV14 and TRBJ2-3): EAGVTQFPSHSVIEKGQTVTLRCDPISGHDNLYWYRRVMGKEIKFLLHFVKESKQDESGMPNNRFLAERTGGTYSTLKVQPAELEDSGVYFCASSQDLTDTQYFGPGTRLTVL.

This clonotype was seen ten or more times. CDR3 DNA: TGCAGTGTCACGACAGGGACGAACACTGAAGCTTTCTTT. Protein sequence: CSVTTGTNTEAFF. The rearrangement joins TRBV20-1 to TRBJ1-1; 7 bases align to TRBD1. The CDR3 extends over 13 amino acids. J lost 1 base, V lost 7 bases, and 6 bases had no gene match. In germline, CDR1 is DFQATT, CDR2 SNEGSKA (reference sequence).

The chain is built from TRBV7-9 and TRBJ2-3; 16 bases line up with TRBD2. CDR1 is SEHNR, CDR2 FQNEAQ, per germline (reference sequence). After removal of 5 bases from V and 3 bases from J, the junction contained 8 bases not matched to a gene. The CDR3 contains 18 residues. CDR3 nucleotides: TGTGCCAGCAGCCCACCACCGGGACTAGCGGGAGGGACAGATACGCAGTATTTT. It yields the protein CASSPPPGLAGGTDTQYF.

The chain links TRBV20-1 to TRBJ1-5; TRBD1 is a possible D gene (5 bases). The CDR3 runs 13 residues. Deletions cut 1 base from V and 5 bases from J, with 9 bases between. Germline CDR1 DFQATT, CDR2 SNEGSKA (reference sequence). For the CDR3, the DNA is TGCAGTGCTAGAGTCGGGGCTGATCAGCCCCAGCATTTT. Translated, it gives CSARVGADQPQHF.

The chain links TRBV5-8 to TRBJ2-5; D gene uncertain. Trimming took off 0 bases at V and 3 bases at J, with 12 bases between the two ends. Germline lookup yields CDR1 SGHTS and CDR2 YDEGEE. This CDR3 is built from 15 residues. CDR3 sequence reads: CASSLAKGTEETQYF. DNA for the CDR3: TGTGCCAGCAGCTTGGCCAAGGGCACTGAAGAGACCCAGTACTTC.

This clonotype was counted only a few times. The gene calls are TRBV7-9 and TRBJ2-1; a weak D match, TRBD1 (6 bases). V was shortened by 5 bases and J by 3 bases, with 14 bases between the two germline ends. The germline gives CDR1 SEHNR, CDR2 FQNEAQ (reference sequence). CDR3 length: 15 residues. The CDR3 loop is CASSLPQGIYNEQFF. CDR3 bases: TGTGCCAGCAGCCTCCCCCAGGGGATCTACAATGAGCAGTTCTTC.

In nucleotides, the CDR3 is TGCGCCAGCAGTGACCGTCTAGACTACGAGCAGTACTTC. This sequence encodes CASSDRLDYEQYF. This chain joins TRBV10-1 and TRBJ2-7; D remains ambiguous. The V end was cut by 3 bases, the J end by 3 bases, with 9 bases between. The CDR3 is made up of 13 amino acids. Germline values: CDR1 WNHNN, CDR2 SYGVQD (reference sequence).

The rearrangement uses TRBV20-1 and TRBJ1-2; 8 nucleotides match TRBD1. V gave up 7 bases and J gave up 7 bases; unmatched junction bases: 14. The CDR3 has 14 amino acids. CDR1 is DFQATT, CDR2 SNEGSKA, per germline (reference sequence). CDR3 sequence reads: CSVNPRTGRFGYTF. CDR3 nucleotide sequence: TGCAGTGTAAACCCCAGGACAGGGAGGTTTGGCTACACCTTC.

V is TRBV2 and J is TRBJ2-7; TRBD1 might be the D (6 bases). CDR1 SNHLY and CDR2 FYNNEI come from the germline V gene. Trimming removed 8 bases from V and 4 bases from J, with 12 bases in between. This CDR3 contains 12 residues. The chain's CDR3 is CASRDNSYEQYF. The CDR3 nucleotides are TGTGCCAGCCGGGACAACTCTTACGAGCAGTACTTC.

The table lists this clonotype with many counts. The rearrangement joins TRBV7-8 to TRBJ1-2; D uncertain. Trimming removed 5 bases at V and 14 bases at J, with 21 bases between. Germline assignment: CDR1 SGHVS and CDR2 FQNEAQ. This CDR3 has 13 amino acids. The CDR3 DNA follows: TGTGCCAGCAGCGTGTTCTCCGGATTTGGATCTACCTTC. Translated, it gives CASSVFSGFGSTF.

The V gene is TRBV20-1, the J gene TRBJ2-5, with D perhaps matching TRBD1 (5 bases). From germline, CDR1 is DFQATT and CDR2 SNEGSKA (reference sequence). The CDR3 length is 12 residues. V lost 6 bases and J 1 base, leaving 9 bases between the germline ends. The CDR3: CSARQGQETQYF. CDR3 bases: TGCAGTGCCCGGCAGGGCCAAGAGACCCAGTACTTC.